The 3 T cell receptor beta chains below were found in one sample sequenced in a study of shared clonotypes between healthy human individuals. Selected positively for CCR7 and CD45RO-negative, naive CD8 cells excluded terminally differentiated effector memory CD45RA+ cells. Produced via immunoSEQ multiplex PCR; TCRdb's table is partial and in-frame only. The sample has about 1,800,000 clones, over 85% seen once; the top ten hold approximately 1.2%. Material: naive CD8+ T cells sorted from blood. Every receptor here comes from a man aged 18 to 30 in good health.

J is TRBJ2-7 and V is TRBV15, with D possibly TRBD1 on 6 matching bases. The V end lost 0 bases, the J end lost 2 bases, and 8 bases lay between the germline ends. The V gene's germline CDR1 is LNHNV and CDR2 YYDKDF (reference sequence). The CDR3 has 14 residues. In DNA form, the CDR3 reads TGTGCCACCAGCAGAGAGGGACAAGCCTACGAGCAGTACTTC. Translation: CATSREGQAYEQYF.

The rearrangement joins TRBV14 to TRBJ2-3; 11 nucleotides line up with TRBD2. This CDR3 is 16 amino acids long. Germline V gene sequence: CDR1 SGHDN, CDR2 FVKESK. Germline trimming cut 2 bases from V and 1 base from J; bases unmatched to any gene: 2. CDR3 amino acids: CASSQLAGGRTDTQYF. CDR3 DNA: TGTGCCAGCAGCCAACTAGCGGGAGGACGCACAGATACGCAGTATTTT.

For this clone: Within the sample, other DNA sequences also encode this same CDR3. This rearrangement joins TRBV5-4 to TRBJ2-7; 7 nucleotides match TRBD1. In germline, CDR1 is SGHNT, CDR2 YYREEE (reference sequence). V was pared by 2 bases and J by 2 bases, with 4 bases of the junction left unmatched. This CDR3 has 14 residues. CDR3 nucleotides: TGTGCCAGCAGCTTAGGGGACAGTCCCTACGAGCAGTACTTC. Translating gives CASSLGDSPYEQYF.